Below are 8 T cell receptor beta chains sequenced from a single sample in a study of Graves' ophthalmopathy and Graves' hyperthyroidism. RNA transcripts were the template, and TCR beta CDR3 regions were amplified from them. Second-round multiplex PCR followed a first-round RT-PCR using HTBI primers. TCRdb re-called the multiplex PCR reads through MiXCR, storing one row per CDR3 protein. The sample has over a million distinct CDR3 sequences, about 38% seen once. The specimen sequenced was peripheral blood or thyroid tissue (not recorded which). The origin of the receptors is an adult man with Graves' hyperthyroidism.

This clonotype has at least ten counts. This sequence joins TRBV10-3 and TRBJ2-5, with D possibly being TRBD2 (7 bases). Germline CDR1 and CDR2: ENHRY and SYGVKD. CDR3 length equals 15 residues. Trimming shortened V by 10 bases and J by 5 bases, and 23 bases separated the two germline ends. The CDR3 reads CATTTGGGPPETQYF. The CDR3 DNA reads as TGTGCCACTACAACTGGGGGGGGGCCTCCGGAGACCCAGTACTTC.

This clonotype was recorded once. The V and J genes are TRBV14 and TRBJ2-7, with D maybe TRBD2 (5 bases). The V gene's germline CDR1 is SGHDN and CDR2 FVKESK. The V and J ends lost 5 bases and 5 bases respectively, with 22 bases between them. The CDR3 totals 16 residues. The CDR3 bases are TGTGCCAGCAGCGGCTGTCTGACGGGAATTTGCCACGAGCAGTACTTC. Its protein product is CASSGCLTGICHEQYF.

This clonotype was recorded at least ten times. V usage is TRBV7-9 and J usage is TRBJ1-6; maybe TRBD1 (6 bases). Deletions cut 5 bases from V and 7 bases from J, with 12 bases between. The CDR3 is made up of 14 amino acids. The germline V gene encodes CDR1 SEHNR and CDR2 FQNEAQ (reference sequence). The DNA for the CDR3 is TGTGCCAGCAGCGCCGGAGACAGGAATTCACCCCTCCACTTT. This encodes CASSAGDRNSPLHF.

This clonotype was counted between two and nine times. This chain joins TRBV7-3 and TRBJ2-7; TRBD1 is a possible D gene (5 bases). Germline V gene data show CDR1 as SGHTA and CDR2 as FQGTGA. The germline V and J ends were trimmed by 6 bases and 2 bases, with 17 bases remaining between them. The CDR3 runs 15 residues. The CDR3 DNA sequence: TGTGCCAGCAGTCCTCAGGGATCACTCCCCTACGAGCAGTACGTC. The encoded protein is CASSPQGSLPYEQYV.

This clonotype was found a few times. V usage is TRBV4-3 and J usage is TRBJ2-7; the D gene is possibly TRBD1 (5 bases). V dropped 0 bases and J dropped 6 bases, with 9 bases sitting between them. Germline-derived CDR1 and CDR2 are LGHNA and YSLEER. This CDR3 has 13 amino acids. The CDR3 region has the DNA TGCGCCAGCAGCCAAGATTCAGGGCCCGAGCAGTACTTC. Its protein is CASSQDSGPEQYF.

The rearrangement links TRBV12-3 or TRBV12-4 to TRBJ1-2; perhaps TRBD1 as D (6 bases). The CDR3 has 14 residues. Trimming took off 4 bases at V and 8 bases at J, with 17 bases between the two ends. CDR3: CASSSIQGLGGYTF. CDR3 sequence (DNA): TGTGCCAGCAGTTCGATACAGGGACTCGGGGGCTACACCTTC.

There are many counts of this clonotype. This sequence joins TRBV19 and TRBJ1-5; TRBD1 might be the D (5 bases). The CDR3 totals 17 residues. Germline V gene data show CDR1 as LNHDA and CDR2 as SQIVND (reference sequence). Deletions cut 3 bases from V and 0 bases from J, with 15 bases between. Here the CDR3 DNA reads TGTGCCAGTAGTATGGAGGAGACAGCTTATAGCAATCAGCCCCAGCATTTT. It yields the protein CASSMEETAYSNQPQHF.

This clonotype showed up many times. This chain uses TRBV6-1 with TRBJ1-5; D unclear. CDR1 MNHNS and CDR2 SASEGT come from the germline V gene. CDR3 length: 15 residues. The V end was cut by 5 bases, the J end by 3 bases, with 14 bases between. The CDR3 here is CASSLDRAHNQPQHF. For the CDR3, the DNA is TGTGCCAGCAGTCTGGACCGGGCCCACAATCAGCCCCAGCATTTT.